This T cell receptor beta chain appears in the sequencing data of a study of T cells in Graves' hyperthyroidism and ophthalmopathy. Overall study results and limits: From stable hyperthyroidism, ophthalmopathy was separated by a 13 V-J model.

From RNA transcripts, TCR beta CDR3 regions were amplified. Using the HTBI primer set, a first-round RT-PCR was run on the TCR CDR3. TCRdb itself ran the multiplex PCR reads through MiXCR, one entry per CDR3 protein. The sample yields under 350,000 distinct CDR3 sequences, about 20% seen once. Patients were excluded for uncontrolled infection, other autoimmune disease, pregnancy or lactation. With respect to this clonotype: Antigen: not known.

Sequencing was carried out using blood. The source is a woman in her 50s with Graves' hyperthyroidism.

The CDR3 loop reads CASSVTPGVELPGELFF. In DNA form, the CDR3 reads TGTGCCAGCAGTGTAACCCCGGGGGTCGAATTGCCCGGGGAGCTGTTTTTT. The chain uses TRBV27 and TRBJ2-2; TRBD2 is a possible D gene (6 bases). Germline-derived CDR1 and CDR2 are MNHEY and SMNVEV (reference sequence). CDR3 size: 17 residues. Trimming shortened V by 5 bases and J by 6 bases, and 22 bases separated the two germline ends.